The 9 T cell receptor beta chains below all came from one sample that was sequenced in a study of blood T cells in healthy people across ages. Primers used in a second PCR of roughly 7 to 11 cycles were a sample-barcoded 5' primer and a J-beta primer mix. TCRdb re-called the 5' RACE reads through MiXCR, storing one row per CDR3 protein. Here the sample spans about 1.7 million distinct CDR3 sequences, 28% being singletons. The sequenced sample was blood. These receptors all come from a woman under 40 in good health.

This clonotype was found once. The chain joins TRBV12-3 or TRBV12-4 to TRBJ2-7; D is perhaps TRBD2 (6 bases). The CDR3 loop spans 15 amino acids. V dropped 2 bases and J dropped 0 bases, with 11 bases sitting between them. The CDR3 bases are TGTGCCAGCAGTTTATACGGGGGAAGCTCCTACGAGCAGTACTTC. Protein: CASSLYGGSSYEQYF.

This clonotype showed up many times. The chain joins TRBV4-1 to TRBJ2-7; perhaps D is TRBD1 or TRBD2 (5 bases each). The CDR3 totals 16 residues. Deletions cut 0 bases from V and 2 bases from J, with 14 bases between. Per germline, CDR1 MGHRA and CDR2 YSYEKL. The CDR3 sequence is CASSQESRGATYEQYF. CDR3 nucleotides: TGCGCCAGCAGCCAAGAATCGCGAGGGGCCACCTACGAGCAGTACTTC.

This clonotype was seen repeatedly, ten times or more. The genes are TRBV20-1 and TRBJ1-5; no definite D call. The CDR3 covers 15 residues. V lost 3 bases to trimming and J lost 0 bases, with 12 bases between them. Germline V gene sequence: CDR1 DFQATT, CDR2 SNEGSKA (reference sequence). The CDR3 nucleotides read TGCAGTGCTAGCATGGGTGGGTATAGCAATCAGCCCCAGCATTTT. This translates into CSASMGGYSNQPQHF.

Details on this clonotype: A much larger clone lies a single base off, so this may be a read error. The J gene is TRBJ2-1, the V gene TRBV29-1, with 9 bases identical to TRBD1. The CDR3 consists of 14 residues. Germline V gene data show CDR1 as SQVTM and CDR2 as ANQGSEA. The CDR3 sequence is CSVERSGQGNEHFF. In DNA form, the CDR3 reads TGCAGCGTCGAACGCTCGGGACAGGGCAATGAGCACTTCTTC.

Remarks on this clonotype: A read error is possible here, since a much larger clone lies one base away. V is TRBV29-1 and J is TRBJ2-4; D ambiguous. Germline-derived CDR1 and CDR2 are SQVTM and ANQGSEA. This CDR3 spans 11 amino acids. The CDR3 spells CSVQDLNIQCF. For the CDR3, the DNA is TGCAGCGTTCAGGACCTGAACATTCAGTGCTTC.

CDR3 sequence (DNA): TGTGCCAGCAGCGCCTCTCCAGCTAGAGGTTCCTACAATGAGCAGTACTTC. Translated: CASSASPARGSYNEQYF. This chain joins TRBV9 and TRBJ2-4, with D unclear. This CDR3 is 17 amino acids long. Germline CDR1 is SGDLS and CDR2 is YYNGEE. V dropped 3 bases and J dropped 13 bases, with 29 bases sitting between them.

This clonotype has only a few counts. V is TRBV3-1 and J is TRBJ2-1; no definite D call. Per germline, CDR1 LGHDT and CDR2 YNNKEL (reference sequence). The V gene lost 0 bases and the J gene lost 8 bases, with 5 bases spanning the gap. The CDR3 covers 12 residues. DNA for the CDR3: TGTGCCAGCAGCCAAGAGGCCGATGAGCAGTTCTTC. Amino acids: CASSQEADEQFF.

There are a few counts of this clonotype. The rearrangement joins TRBV12-3 or TRBV12-4 to TRBJ2-1; D ambiguous. Deletions cut 5 bases from V and 3 bases from J, with 17 bases between. The CDR3 loop spans 16 amino acids. The CDR3 spells CASSPIGRTYYNEQFF. CDR3 nucleotides: TGTGCCAGCAGTCCTATCGGACGGACCTACTACAATGAGCAGTTCTTC.

A word on this clonotype: This may be a read error: a much more frequent sequence differs by one nucleotide. The CDR3 loop is CASSQWAYEQYF. CDR3 DNA sequence: TGTGCCAGCAGCCAATGGGCCTACGAGCAGTACTTC. This rearrangement joins TRBV3-1 to TRBJ2-7, with D uncertain. Trimming shortened V by 2 bases and J by 2 bases, and 4 bases separated the two germline ends. This CDR3 contains 12 residues. Germline CDR1 LGHDT, CDR2 YNNKEL (reference sequence).